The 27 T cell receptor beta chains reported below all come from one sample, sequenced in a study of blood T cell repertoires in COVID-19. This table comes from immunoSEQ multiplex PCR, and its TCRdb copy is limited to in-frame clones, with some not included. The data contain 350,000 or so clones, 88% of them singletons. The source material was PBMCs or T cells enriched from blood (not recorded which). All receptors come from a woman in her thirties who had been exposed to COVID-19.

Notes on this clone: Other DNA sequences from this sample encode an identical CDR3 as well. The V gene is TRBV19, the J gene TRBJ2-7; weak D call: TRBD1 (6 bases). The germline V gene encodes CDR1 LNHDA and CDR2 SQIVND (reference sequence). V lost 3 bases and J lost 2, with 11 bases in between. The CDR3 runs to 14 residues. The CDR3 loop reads CASSIRGPTYEQYF. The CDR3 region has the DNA TGTGCCAGTAGTATCAGGGGACCCACCTACGAGCAGTACTTC.

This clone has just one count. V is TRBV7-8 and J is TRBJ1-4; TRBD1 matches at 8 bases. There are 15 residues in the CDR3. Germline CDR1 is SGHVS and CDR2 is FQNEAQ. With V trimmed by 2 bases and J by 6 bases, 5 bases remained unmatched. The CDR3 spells CASSLRRGLDEKLFF. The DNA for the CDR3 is TGTGCCAGCAGCTTACGCAGGGGGCTGGATGAAAAACTGTTTTTT.

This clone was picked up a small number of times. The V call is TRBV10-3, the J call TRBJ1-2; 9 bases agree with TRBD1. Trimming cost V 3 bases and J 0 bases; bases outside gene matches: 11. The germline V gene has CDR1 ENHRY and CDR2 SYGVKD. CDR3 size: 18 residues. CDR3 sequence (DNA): TGTGCCATCAGTGATATCCCGGGACAGGGCGCCTCTAACTATGGCTACACCTTC. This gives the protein CAISDIPGQGASNYGYTF.

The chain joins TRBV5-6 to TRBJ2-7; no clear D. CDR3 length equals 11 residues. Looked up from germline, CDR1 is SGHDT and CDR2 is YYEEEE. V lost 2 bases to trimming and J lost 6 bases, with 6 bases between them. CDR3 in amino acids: CASSFRSEQYF. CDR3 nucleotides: TGTGCCAGCAGCTTTAGATCCGAGCAGTACTTC.

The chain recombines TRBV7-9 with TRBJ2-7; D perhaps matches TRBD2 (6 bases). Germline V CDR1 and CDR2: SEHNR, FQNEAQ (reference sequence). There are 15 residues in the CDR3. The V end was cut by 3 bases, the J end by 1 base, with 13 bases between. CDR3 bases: TGTGCCAGCAGCTTCGCCGGGACTCTATCCTACGAGCAGTACTTC. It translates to CASSFAGTLSYEQYF.

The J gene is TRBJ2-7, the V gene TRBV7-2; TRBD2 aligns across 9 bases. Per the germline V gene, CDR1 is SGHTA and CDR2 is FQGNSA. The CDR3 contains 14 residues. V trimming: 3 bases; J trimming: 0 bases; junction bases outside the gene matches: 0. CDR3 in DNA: TGTGCCAGCAGCTTGACTAGCGGCTCCTACGAGCAGTACTTC. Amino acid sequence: CASSLTSGSYEQYF.

CDR3 region: CASSNQGPQHF. CDR3 DNA sequence: TGTGCCAGCAGTAATCAGGGACCCCAGCATTTT. The chain joins TRBV6-5 to TRBJ1-5; a possible D gene is TRBD1 (5 bases). Deletions cut 5 bases from V and 10 bases from J, with 9 bases between. The CDR3 extends over 11 amino acids. CDR1 is MNHEY and CDR2 is SVGAGI in the germline V gene.

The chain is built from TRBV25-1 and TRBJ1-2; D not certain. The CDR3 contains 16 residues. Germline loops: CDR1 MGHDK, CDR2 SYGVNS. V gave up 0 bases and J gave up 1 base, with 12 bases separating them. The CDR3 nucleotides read TGTGCCAGCAGTGAATATATCGGGGATATTAACTATGGCTACACCTTC. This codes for CASSEYIGDINYGYTF.

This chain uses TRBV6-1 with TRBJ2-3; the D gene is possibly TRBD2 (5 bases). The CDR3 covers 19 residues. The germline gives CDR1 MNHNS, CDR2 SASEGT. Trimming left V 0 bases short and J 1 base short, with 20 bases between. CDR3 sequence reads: CASSEATGRIAFGTDTQYF. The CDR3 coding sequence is TGTGCCAGCAGTGAAGCGACGGGGAGAATCGCCTTCGGCACAGATACGCAGTATTTT.

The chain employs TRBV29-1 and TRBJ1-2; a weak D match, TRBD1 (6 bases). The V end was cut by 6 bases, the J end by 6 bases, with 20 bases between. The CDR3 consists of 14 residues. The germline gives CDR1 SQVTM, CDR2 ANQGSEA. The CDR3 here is CSVGLMGAEDGYTF. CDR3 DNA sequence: TGCAGCGTAGGCCTAATGGGGGCGGAGGATGGCTACACCTTC. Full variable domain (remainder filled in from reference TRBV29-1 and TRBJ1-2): SAVISQKPSRDICQRGTSLTIQCQVDSQVTMMFWYRQQPGQSLTLIATANQGSEATYESGFVIDKFPISRPNLTFSTLTVSNMSPEDSSIYLCSVGLMGAEDGYTFGSGTRLTVV.

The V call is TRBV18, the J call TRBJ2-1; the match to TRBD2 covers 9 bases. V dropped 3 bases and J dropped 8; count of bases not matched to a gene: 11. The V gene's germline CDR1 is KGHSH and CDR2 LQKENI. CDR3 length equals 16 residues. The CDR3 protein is CASSPDEASGVDEQFF. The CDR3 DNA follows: TGTGCCAGCTCACCGGATGAGGCTAGCGGGGTAGATGAGCAGTTCTTC.

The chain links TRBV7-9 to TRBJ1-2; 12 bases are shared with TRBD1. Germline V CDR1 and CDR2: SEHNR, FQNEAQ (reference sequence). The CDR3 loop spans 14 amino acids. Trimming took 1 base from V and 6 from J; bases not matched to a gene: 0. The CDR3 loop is CASSLGDRGHGYTF. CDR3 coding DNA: TGTGCCAGCAGCTTAGGGGACAGGGGGCATGGCTACACCTTC.

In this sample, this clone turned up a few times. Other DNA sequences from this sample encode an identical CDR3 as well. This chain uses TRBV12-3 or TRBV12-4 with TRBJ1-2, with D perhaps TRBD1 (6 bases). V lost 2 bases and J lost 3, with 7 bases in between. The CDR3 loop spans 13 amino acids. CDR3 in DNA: TGTGCCAGCAGTTTACAGGGGTACTATGGCTACACCTTC. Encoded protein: CASSLQGYYGYTF.

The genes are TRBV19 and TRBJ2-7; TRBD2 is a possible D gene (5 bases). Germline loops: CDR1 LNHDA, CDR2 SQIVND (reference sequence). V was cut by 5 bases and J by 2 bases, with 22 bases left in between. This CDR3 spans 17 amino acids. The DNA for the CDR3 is TGTGCCAGTAGTCCGGAAGGGTGGACTTTGGGGACCTACGAGCAGTACTTC. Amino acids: CASSPEGWTLGTYEQYF.

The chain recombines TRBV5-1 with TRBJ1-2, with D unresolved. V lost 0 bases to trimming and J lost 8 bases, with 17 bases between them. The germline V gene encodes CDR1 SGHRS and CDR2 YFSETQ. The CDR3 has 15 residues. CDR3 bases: TGCGCCAGCAGCTTGGCCGGGCAGGCCCGGGAGGGCTACACCTTC. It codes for CASSLAGQAREGYTF.

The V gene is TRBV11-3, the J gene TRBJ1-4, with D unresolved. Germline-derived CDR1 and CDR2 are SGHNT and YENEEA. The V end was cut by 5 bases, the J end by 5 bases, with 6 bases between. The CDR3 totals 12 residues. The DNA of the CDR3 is TGTGCCAGCAGCACGAGCAATGAAAAACTGTTTTTT. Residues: CASSTSNEKLFF.

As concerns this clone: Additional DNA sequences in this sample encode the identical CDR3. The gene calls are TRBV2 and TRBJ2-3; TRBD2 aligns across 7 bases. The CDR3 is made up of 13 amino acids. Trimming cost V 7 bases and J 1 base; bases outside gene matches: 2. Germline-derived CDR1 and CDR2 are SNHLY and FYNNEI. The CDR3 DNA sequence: TGTGCCAGCATGGCGGGAGGCACAGATACGCAGTATTTT. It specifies CASMAGGTDTQYF. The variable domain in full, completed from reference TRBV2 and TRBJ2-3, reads EPEVTQTPSHQVTQMGQEVILRCVPISNHLYFYWYRQILGQKVEFLVSFYNNEISEKSEIFDDQFSVERPDGSNFTLKIRSTKLEDSAMYFCASMAGGTDTQYFGPGTRLTVL.

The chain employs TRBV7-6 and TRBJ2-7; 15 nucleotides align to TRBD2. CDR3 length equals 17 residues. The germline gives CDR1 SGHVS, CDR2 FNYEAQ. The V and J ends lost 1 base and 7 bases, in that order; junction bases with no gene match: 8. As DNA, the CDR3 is TGTGCCAGCAGCTTAGGTTCAGGACTAGCGGGAGGGGGAGAGCAGTACTTC. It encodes CASSLGSGLAGGGEQYF.

CDR3 sequence (DNA): TGTTCTGATTTGGGACTAGCGGGCAATGAGCAGTTCTTC. Amino acids: CSDLGLAGNEQFF. The chain combines TRBV5-8 with TRBJ2-1; 12 bases map to TRBD2. Germline loops: CDR1 SGHTS, CDR2 YDEGEE. The CDR3 has 13 residues.

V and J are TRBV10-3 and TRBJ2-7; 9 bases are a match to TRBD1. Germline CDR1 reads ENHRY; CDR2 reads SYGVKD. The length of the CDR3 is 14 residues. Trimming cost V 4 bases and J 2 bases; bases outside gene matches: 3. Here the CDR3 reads CAISADRGPYEQYF. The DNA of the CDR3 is TGTGCCATCAGTGCGGACAGGGGACCCTACGAGCAGTACTTC.

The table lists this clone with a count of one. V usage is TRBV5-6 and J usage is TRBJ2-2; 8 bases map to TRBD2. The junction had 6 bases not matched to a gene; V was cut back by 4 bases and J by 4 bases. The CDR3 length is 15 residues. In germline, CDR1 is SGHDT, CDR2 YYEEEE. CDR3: CASSRREEGTGELFF. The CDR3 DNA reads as TGTGCCAGCAGCAGGCGGGAGGAGGGCACCGGGGAGCTGTTTTTT.

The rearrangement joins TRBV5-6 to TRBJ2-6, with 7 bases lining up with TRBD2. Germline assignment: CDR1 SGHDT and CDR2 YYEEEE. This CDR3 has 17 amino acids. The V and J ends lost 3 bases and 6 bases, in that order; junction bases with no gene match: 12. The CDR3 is CASSSLAGQLVANVLTF. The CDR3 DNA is TGTGCCAGCAGCTCCTTAGCGGGTCAACTCGTGGCCAACGTCCTGACTTTC.

The CDR3 coding sequence is TGTGCCAGCAGCCTTTCCTCGGGAGGGATGGCTTTCTTT. Translated, it gives CASSLSSGGMAFF. The V call is TRBV3-1 (or the pseudogene TRBV3-2), the J call TRBJ1-1, with unresolved D. The germline V gene encodes CDR1 LGHDT and CDR2 YNNKEL (reference sequence). This CDR3 has 13 amino acids. V lost 4 bases to trimming and J lost 11 bases, with 17 bases between them.

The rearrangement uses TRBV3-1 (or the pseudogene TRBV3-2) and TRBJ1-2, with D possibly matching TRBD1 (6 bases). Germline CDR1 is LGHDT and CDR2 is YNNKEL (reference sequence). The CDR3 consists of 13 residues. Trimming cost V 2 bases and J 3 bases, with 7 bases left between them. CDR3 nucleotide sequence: TGTGCCAGCAGCCAATCAGGGGACTATGGCTACACCTTC. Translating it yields CASSQSGDYGYTF.

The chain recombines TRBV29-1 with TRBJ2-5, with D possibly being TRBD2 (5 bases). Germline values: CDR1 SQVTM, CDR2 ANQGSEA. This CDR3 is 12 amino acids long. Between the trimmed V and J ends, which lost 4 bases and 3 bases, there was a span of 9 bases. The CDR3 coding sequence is TGCAGCGTTGCATACGGGGAAGAGACCCAGTACTTC. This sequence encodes CSVAYGEETQYF.

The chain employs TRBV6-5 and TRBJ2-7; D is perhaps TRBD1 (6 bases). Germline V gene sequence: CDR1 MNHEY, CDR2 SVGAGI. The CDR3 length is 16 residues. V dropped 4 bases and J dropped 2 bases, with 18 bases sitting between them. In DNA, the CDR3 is TGTGCCAGCAGTTCTTTCGGGACAAGGGGCACCTACGAGCAGTACTTC. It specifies CASSSFGTRGTYEQYF.

CDR3 loop: CASSPRQNTEAFF. Here the CDR3 DNA reads TGTGCCAGCAGCCCCCGACAGAACACTGAAGCTTTCTTT. The chain is built from TRBV7-3 and TRBJ1-1; no clear D gene. The germline gives CDR1 SGHTA, CDR2 FQGTGA. V was clipped by 5 bases and J by 1 base, with 8 bases between them. The CDR3 consists of 13 residues.